One and the same sample provided the 11 T cell receptor beta chains below, sequenced in a study of shared clonotypes between healthy human individuals. Sequencing used immunoSEQ multiplex PCR; TCRdb keeps in-frame clones, though not all of them. The data show around 2,100,000 clones, about 95% seen once. Naivety among CD8 cells was defined by CD45RO negativity and positive CCR7 selection, thereby excluding terminally differentiated effector memory CD45RA+ cells. The sequenced material came from naive CD8+ T cells sorted from blood. These receptors were collected from a man younger than 30 in good health.

The V call is TRBV28, the J call TRBJ2-1, with TRBD2 matching over 11 bases. CDR3 length: 17 amino acids. The germline CDR1 and CDR2 sequences are MDHEN and SYDVKM. Unmatched junction bases numbered 4, after V lost 2 bases and J lost 1 base. The CDR3 nucleotides are TGTGCCAGCAGTTTACCTCTAGCGGGGGGATCCTACAATGAGCAGTTCTTC. Translated: CASSLPLAGGSYNEQFF.

The chain is built from TRBV4-3 and TRBJ2-3; unclear D gene. CDR1 is LGHNA and CDR2 is YSLEER in the germline V gene. Trimming removed 4 bases at V and 3 bases at J, with 8 bases between. The CDR3 runs 13 residues. The CDR3 here is CASSPQGTDTQYF. CDR3 DNA: TGCGCCAGCAGCCCCCAAGGGACAGATACGCAGTATTTT.

A single count supports this clone. Other DNA sequences of this sample code for an identical CDR3. This chain uses TRBV27 with TRBJ1-1; 7 bases are shared with TRBD1. The CDR3 has 13 residues. Germline CDR1 and CDR2: MNHEY and SMNVEV (reference sequence). Unmatched junction bases numbered 5, after V lost 4 bases and J lost 6 bases. The CDR3 DNA sequence: TGTGCCAGCAGTTCCCAGGGGGTGGCTGAAGCTTTCTTT. This encodes CASSSQGVAEAFF.

The genes are TRBV27 and TRBJ1-1; the D gene is possibly TRBD1 (5 bases). The CDR3 is 14 residues long. The V end lost 5 bases, the J end lost 0 bases, and 10 bases lay between the germline ends. Germline CDR1 MNHEY, CDR2 SMNVEV (reference sequence). The DNA of the CDR3 is TGTGCCAGCAGTACGGGGGTGATGAACACTGAAGCTTTCTTT. Its translation: CASSTGVMNTEAFF.

The V call is TRBV5-6, the J call TRBJ2-7; 8 bases line up with TRBD2. CDR1 SGHDT and CDR2 YYEEEE come from the germline V gene. CDR3 length: 16 residues. The J segment lost 4 bases and the V segment lost 4 bases, leaving 13 bases of the junction unmatched. Here the CDR3 DNA reads TGTGCCAGCAGCCCCCACGGCGGGGTAGCGGGATACGAGCAGTACTTC. This sequence encodes CASSPHGGVAGYEQYF.

V and J are TRBV11-3 and TRBJ2-3, with a weak D call TRBD2 (6 bases). This CDR3 comprises 13 residues. Germline V gene data show CDR1 as SGHNT and CDR2 as YENEEA. V was pared by 4 bases and J by 6 bases, with 11 bases between. The CDR3 region has the DNA TGTGCCAGCAGCTCGGGGGATTTTGATACGCAGTATTTT. Its translation is CASSSGDFDTQYF.

The CDR3 region is CASSFGEGAAEAFF. CDR3 coding DNA: TGTGCCAGCAGCTTTGGGGAGGGGGCCGCCGAAGCTTTCTTT. The chain links TRBV7-9 to TRBJ1-1; 7 nucleotides line up with TRBD1. Trimming cost V 3 bases and J 8 bases; bases outside gene matches: 9. Germline CDR1 SEHNR, CDR2 FQNEAQ (reference sequence). This CDR3 has 14 amino acids.

V and J are TRBV6-1 and TRBJ1-1; maybe TRBD1 (5 bases). V lost 2 bases to trimming and J lost 6 bases, with 22 bases between them. CDR1 and CDR2 from the germline V gene are MNHNS and SASEGT. This CDR3 has 17 residues. CDR3 sequence: CASSEWGGGHGGAEAFF. CDR3 nucleotides: TGTGCCAGCAGTGAATGGGGCGGAGGGCATGGTGGCGCTGAAGCTTTCTTT.

The rearrangement joins TRBV6-1 to TRBJ2-1; unclear D gene. CDR3 length equals 12 residues. V gave up 1 base and J gave up 4 bases, with 2 bases separating them. CDR1 is MNHNS and CDR2 is SASEGT in the germline V gene. CDR3 in amino acids: CASSEEYNEQFF. In nucleotides, the CDR3 is TGTGCCAGCAGTGAAGAATACAATGAGCAGTTCTTC.

The rearrangement links TRBV5-6 to TRBJ1-2; D is undetermined. V was trimmed by 3 bases and J by 7 bases, leaving 13 bases between them. The CDR3 extends over 13 amino acids. Germline-derived CDR1 and CDR2 are SGHDT and YYEEEE. The CDR3 nucleotides are TGTGCCAGCAGCTCCGACCCCTCGACTGGCTACACCTTC. This sequence encodes CASSSDPSTGYTF.

V gene TRBV11-2 combines with J gene TRBJ2-2; D perhaps matches TRBD1 (6 bases). Looked up from germline, CDR1 is SGHAT and CDR2 is FQNNGV. With 3 bases removed from V and 3 bases from J, the gap between germline ends came to 11 bases. The CDR3 covers 15 residues. DNA for the CDR3: TGTGCCAGCAGCTTCGTACAGGGAGACACCGGGGAGCTGTTTTTT. This codes for CASSFVQGDTGELFF.